This T cell receptor beta chain was sequenced for a study of T-cell reconstitution after alpha-beta-depleted transplantation in children. This clonotype occurred a few times. Its cognate antigen is unknown. The library targeted TCRbeta and was prepared with unique molecular identifiers. TCRdb reanalysed the PCR reads using MiXCR and keeps one entry per CDR3 protein. The sample includes some 260,000 distinct CDR3 sequences, more than 20% seen only once; the top ten take about 5%. Study-level results: Reportedly, alpha-beta T cells present about two months post-transplant originated from several hundred expanded clones of graft origin. Day-60 TCRbeta diversity that was high in some patients was derived from surviving recipient T cells and thymic progenitors. The authors attributed T-cell counts and diversity one year after transplant mostly to newly produced T cells.

CDR3 length equals 15 residues. Trimming took 6 bases from V and 2 from J; bases not matched to a gene: 9. Germline V gene sequence: CDR1 SQVTM, CDR2 ANQGSEA. The sequenced sample was PBMCs, mostly from graft donor cells, obtained 360 days after TCRalphabeta/CD19-depleted stem cell transplant. The J gene is TRBJ2-3, the V gene TRBV29-1; 9 nucleotides match TRBD1. This sequence originates from a female patient between 2 and 10 years old who had a stem cell transplant for congenital amegakaryocytic thrombocytopenia, so the T cells may come from the graft donor. The CDR3 bases are TGCAGCGTCCTAGGACAGGGGATGTCCACAGATACGCAGTATTTT. Its translation: CSVLGQGMSTDTQYF.